Detailed here is one T cell receptor (beta chain). Its antigen has not been determined. No much larger clonotype is one base removed from it; base qualities were not supplied. The entire amount of isolated RNA was reverse transcribed using the High Capacity cDNA Reverse Transcription Kit, so the sequenced TCRB transcripts were expressed ones. Deep immunoSEQ sequencing was performed on naive, central memory and regulatory T cell samples, with an average of about 3.57 million total reads per sample. After sorted cells were lysed in RLT buffer, RNA was extracted with DNase-treated RNeasy Micro or Mini kits, with the choice depending on cell number. Each cell subset was processed separately to prevent cross-contamination, with patient and healthy donor samples processed together. TCRB sequences were amplified from cDNA with the immunoSEQ multiplex PCR, producing 87-bp fragments spanning the CDR3 region. Sequencing of the amplicons was done on the Illumina HiSeq platform. The published analysis was carried out like this. PCR bias was computationally corrected using synthetic template baselines, reads within Hamming distance 2 were collapsed, and singletons that could not be merged were discarded. Reads were aligned against IMGT so that V, D and J genes, CDR3 length and insertions or deletions at six rearrangement sites could be assigned. Within each subset, clonotype counts were normalized to sorted cell number, after which true diversity and Gini coefficients were computed with the tcR R package. The overlap coefficient, calculated on TCRB nucleotide sequences, was used to measure repertoire sharing. Out-of-frame TCRB sequences from naive cells were analyzed as a proxy for the pre-selection repertoire. TCRdb retrieved this table from immuneACCESS and kept in-frame rearrangements only. Not all clones are present; in checked studies, unresolved V genes account for under half, and no reason is known for the remainder. V, J and clone size derive from that table, while D and trimming were established from the DNA sequence. In all, the sample holds hundreds of thousands of clones, and roughly 13% of those were seen once. The ten largest make up about 0.02% of the sample.

The data stem from a study of beta chain features in type 1 diabetes (dated by TCRdb to 2017 to 2018). With regard to the full study: Mean age, gender distribution, total cell number and subset yield did not differ between patients and healthy donors. A total of roughly 100 million sorted cells were examined across all samples, and RNA yield correlated strongly with the number of cells per subset. The study compared TCRB repertoires of sorted circulating CD4+ T cell subsets between recently diagnosed type 1 diabetes patients and matched healthy donors. Whereas all 30 or so donors provided naive and central memory subsets, regulatory and stem cell-like memory subsets were isolated from just 8 patients and roughly 8 healthy donors. What the research found in general, with its limitations: Type 1 diabetes patients showed a moderate but significant shortening of TCRB CDR3 length in all four CD4+ subsets. Shorter templates might be favored by PCR, yet because patient and control samples were amplified and corrected together, any such skew would affect both groups equally. Because cDNA was sequenced instead of genomic DNA, activated cells with high expression could be over-represented, although the groups did not differ in activation or CD3 levels. Naive, central memory and regulatory TCRB repertoires appeared to be more alike among patients than among healthy donors. Because small numbers of individuals were included in the HLA sub-analyses, any influence of HLA type on TCRB rearrangement was left unresolved. Patients with type 1 diabetes made fewer insertions and deleted more nucleotides at VDJ recombination sites, implying thymic rearrangement abnormalities.

V has 1 base trimmed and J has 7 bases trimmed; junction bases matching no gene number 4. The CDR3 starts with the cysteine, ends with the phenylalanine, and has 15 residues. Only CDR3 DNA is held: 45 bases, read in frame from base 1. From a lookup of the germline V gene, CDR1 and CDR2 are SGHDN and FVKESK. Each donor gave one peripheral blood draw, averaging roughly 100 mL, which was collected into heparinised tubes. Using a panel that included CD45RO, CCR7, CD25, CD127, CD95 and CD27, naive, central memory, regulatory and stem cell-like memory CD4+ T cells were sorted on a BD FACSAria II. Purity was above 98% for every sorted population. PBMCs were separated immediately by Lymphoprep density gradient centrifugation and were stained directly, without being cultured. To minimize batch effects, samples were stained and sorted in pairs, one healthy donor with one patient per experiment.

Sequencing was done on a sample of naive CD4+ T cells from blood. Explained via the paper, the cell subset or site label denotes: true naive CD4+ T cells. This receptor was taken from a man aged 18 to 29 with type 1 diabetes. The chain joins TRBV14 to TRBJ2-1, and 10 junction bases match TRBD2. The nucleotide sequence reads as follows: TGTGCCAGCAGCCAAGTAGCGGGGGGTTCAAATGAGCAGTTCTTC. This sequence encodes CASSQVAGGSNEQFF.